The present TCR beta chain was sequenced within a study of cytomegalovirus exposure and HLA in healthy donors. Study findings and constraints: In a later analysis, across HLA loci, associated TCR counts were highest for DRB1, lowest for HLA-C. In an earlier analysis, most TCR beta V segments were productive about 87% or about 30% of the time.

PCR amplification relied on 60 Vbeta primers (plus 13 Jbeta primers). TCRdb keeps only in-frame clones here, not all; method: immunoSEQ multiplex PCR. This table has under 150,000 clones, 70% to 75% appearing once. In the case of this clone: No antigen is known for it.

At the time of sampling, donors were nominally healthy, though unrecorded immune exposures were likely. The CDR3 runs to 13 residues. The V end lost 0 bases, the J end lost 6 bases, and 9 bases lay between the germline ends. CDR1 is SGHVS, CDR2 FQNEAQ, per germline. The clonotype comes from a human donor in good health. The chain is built from TRBV7-8 and TRBJ2-7; TRBD1 is a possible D gene (5 bases). Sequencing used PBMCs. The CDR3 loop reads CASSLAGVSEQYF. CDR3 sequence (DNA): TGTGCCAGCAGCTTAGCAGGGGTGTCCGAGCAGTACTTC.